One and the same sample provided the 22 T cell receptor beta chains below, sequenced in a study of prognosis after radiotherapy for stage I lung cancer. Amplification of TCR beta CDR3 from genomic DNA used two-round multiplex PCR. Amplification in first-round PCR relied on primers specific to each TRBV and TRBJ gene. From the multiplex PCR reads, TCRdb called clonotypes with MiXCR, one entry per CDR3 protein. Counted here are approximately 30,000 distinct CDR3 sequences, about 33% occurring once; the ten biggest clones make up about 33%. The sequenced sample was PBMCs, obtained before or after stereotactic body radiation therapy (not recorded which). The source of these receptors is a donor aged 50 or older with non-small cell lung cancer.

This clonotype showed up just once. The CDR3 nucleotides are TGTGCCAGCAGCTCTGGACTAGCGGGGGGTGGCGAGCAGTACTTC. It specifies CASSSGLAGGGEQYF. The chain carries TRBV7-9 and TRBJ2-7, with 14 nucleotides matching TRBD2. Per the germline V gene, CDR1 is SEHNR and CDR2 is FQNEAQ (reference sequence). The length of the CDR3 is 15 residues. V shed 4 bases and J 6 bases; nucleotides not matched to a gene: 5.

This clonotype was counted ten times or more. V and J are TRBV11-2 and TRBJ2-5, with TRBD1 matching over 8 bases. Germline values: CDR1 SGHAT, CDR2 FQNNGV. V shed 2 bases and J 2 bases; nucleotides not matched to a gene: 10. The CDR3 runs 17 residues. The CDR3 loop reads CASSLIPTGTGQETQYF. Written as DNA, the CDR3 is TGTGCCAGCAGCTTAATCCCCACCGGGACAGGTCAAGAGACCCAGTACTTC.

The table lists this clonotype with many counts. DNA of the CDR3: TGCAGTGCTTTCGGAGGGAGCTCCTACGAGCAGTACTTC. Its translation: CSAFGGSSYEQYF. The chain combines TRBV20-1 with TRBJ2-7; D possibly corresponds to TRBD2 (6 bases). Germline CDR1 reads DFQATT; CDR2 reads SNEGSKA (reference sequence). The CDR3 length is 13 residues. V lost 5 bases and J 0 bases, leaving 11 bases between the germline ends.

Regarding this clonotype: A far larger clone is one nucleotide away, so this likely arose from a read error. This chain uses TRBV6-4 with TRBJ2-2; D call uncertain. V was clipped by 6 bases and J by 6 bases, with 17 bases between them. The CDR3 runs to 15 residues. Germline V gives CDR1 MRHNA, CDR2 SNTAGT. The CDR3 DNA reads TGTGCCAGCAGGACCCAGCCCCCGTCCTCCGGGGAGCTGTTTTTT. Its translation is CASRTQPPSSGELFF.

A word on this clonotype: Sequence at one end of the junction differs from germline and may be a read error. This chain joins TRBV15 and TRBJ1-2; D may be TRBD1 (5 bases). The CDR3 totals 16 residues. Germline CDR1 and CDR2: LNHNV and YYDKDF (reference sequence). In nucleotides, the CDR3 is TGTGCCACCAGCAGATCGCCTCCTGGCGGGGACTATTGCTACACCTTC. This encodes CATSRSPPGGDYCYTF.

The V call is TRBV6-4, the J call TRBJ2-2; D gene unclear. This CDR3 comprises 15 residues. V was cut by 5 bases and J by 1 base, with 11 bases left in between. Germline loops: CDR1 MRHNA, CDR2 SNTAGT. CDR3 DNA: TGTGCCAGCAGTTACCCCACCGGGAACACCGGGGAGCTGTTTTTT. Its translation: CASSYPTGNTGELFF.

This clonotype has ten or more counts. The chain has TRBV30 and TRBJ2-7, with TRBD1 identical over 7 bases. Germline V lookup: CDR1 GTSNPN, CDR2 SVGIG (reference sequence). The CDR3 contains 17 residues. J gave up 0 bases and V 1 base, and 12 bases lay outside the gene matches. The CDR3, as DNA: TGTGCCTGGAGTGCGAAATTTATGGGGACAGTCTCCTACGAGCAGTACTTC. Translation gives CAWSAKFMGTVSYEQYF. Drawing the rest from reference TRBV30 and TRBJ2-7, the complete variable domain is SQTIHQWPATLVQPVGSPLSLECTVEGTSNPNLYWYRQAAGRGLQLLFYSVGIGQISSEVPQNLSASRPQDRQFILSSKKLLLSDSGFYLCAWSAKFMGTVSYEQYFGPGTRLTVT.

This clonotype was seen ten or more times. The J gene is TRBJ1-1, the V gene TRBV6-1; TRBD1 matches 8 bases. This CDR3 is built from 14 residues. V trimming: 5 bases; J trimming: 3 bases; junction bases outside the gene matches: 5. The germline V gene has CDR1 MNHNS and CDR2 SASEGT. CDR3 DNA: TGTGCCAGCAGTAGGATACAGGGGGACACTGAAGCTTTCTTT. Translated: CASSRIQGDTEAFF.

In regard to this clonotype: The likely explanation is a read error, given a far larger clone one base away. V gene TRBV6-9 combines with J gene TRBJ1-4; D perhaps matches TRBD1 (5 bases). The CDR3 runs to 14 residues. The ends were cut back, 3 bases at V and 6 bases at J, with 11 bases in the middle. Looked up from germline, CDR1 is MNHGY and CDR2 is SVAAGI. DNA of the CDR3: TGTGCCAGCAGTTACAGGGAGATCGATGAAAAACTGTTTTTT. Translation: CASSYREIDEKLFF.

Worth noting for this clonotype: Germline is not matched at one junction end, which may reflect a read error. The chain links TRBV18 to TRBJ2-3; no definite D call. The germline gives CDR1 KGHSH, CDR2 LQKENI. The CDR3 loop spans 14 amino acids. DNA of the CDR3: TGTGCCAGCGCCTCTTTAGCTACCACATATACGCAGTATTTT. It yields the protein CASASLATTYTQYF. Filled out from reference TRBV18 and TRBJ2-3, the complete variable domain reads NAGVMQNPRHLVRRRGQEARLRCSPMKGHSHVYWYRQLPEEGLKFMVYLQKENIIDESGMPKERFSAEFPKEGPSILRIQQVVRGDSAAYFCASASLATTYTQYFGPGTRLTVL.

At least ten counts were recorded for this clonotype. The V and J genes are TRBV9 and TRBJ2-5, with D uncertain. Germline V gene lookup returns CDR1 SGDLS and CDR2 YYNGEE. V was clipped by 4 bases and J by 1 base, with 14 bases between them. The CDR3 extends over 15 amino acids. CDR3 loop: CASSLSIGGQETQYF. The CDR3 region has the DNA TGTGCCAGCAGCCTCTCGATTGGCGGCCAAGAGACCCAGTACTTC. Full variable domain (outside the CDR3, taken from reference TRBV9 and TRBJ2-5): DSGVTQTPKHLITATGQRVTLRCSPRSGDLSVYWYQQSLDQGLQFLIQYYNGEERAKGNILERFSAQQFPDLHSELNLSSLELGDSALYFCASSLSIGGQETQYFGPGTRLLVL.

This clonotype occurred many times. The CDR3 DNA follows: TGTGCCAGCAGCGACCCGGGACACTCAAGCTCCTACGAGCAGTACTTC. Encoded protein: CASSDPGHSSSYEQYF. This sequence joins TRBV6-1 and TRBJ2-7; D is perhaps TRBD1 (6 bases). Germline V gene lookup returns CDR1 MNHNS and CDR2 SASEGT. The CDR3 is 16 amino acids. V was cut by 6 bases and J by 0 bases, with 18 bases left in between.

With respect to this clonotype: This could be a read error, since a much larger clone is one nucleotide away. The V and J genes are TRBV20-1 and TRBJ2-7; D perhaps matches TRBD1 (6 bases). Trimming left V 0 bases short and J 5 bases short, with 17 bases between. CDR1 is DFQATT, CDR2 SNEGSKA, per germline (reference sequence). The CDR3 totals 15 residues. CDR3 amino acids: CSARDGSRGRNEQYF. As DNA, the CDR3 is TGCAGTGCTAGAGATGGGAGCAGGGGTCGGAACGAGCAGTACTTC.

This clonotype appeared many times. The CDR3 loop is CASSIDWLAGGIGTDTQYF. The CDR3 bases are TGTGCCAGTAGTATAGATTGGCTAGCGGGAGGGATCGGCACAGATACGCAGTATTTT. The V call is TRBV19, the J call TRBJ2-3, with TRBD2 identical over 12 bases. Germline V gives CDR1 LNHDA, CDR2 SQIVND (reference sequence). V lost 0 bases and J lost 1; bases outside the gene matches: 8. CDR3 length: 19 amino acids.

This clonotype was counted many times. The chain is built from TRBV5-1 and TRBJ2-4, with a weak D call TRBD2 (5 bases). V was clipped by 1 base and J by 1 base, with 12 bases between them. CDR1 and CDR2 from the germline V gene are SGHRS and YFSETQ. The CDR3 loop spans 16 amino acids. CDR3 sequence (DNA): TGCGCCAGCAGCTTGTCATCGACGGGGGCCAAAAACATTCAGTACTTC. The encoded protein is CASSLSSTGAKNIQYF.

This clonotype was recorded many times. The J gene is TRBJ2-7, the V gene TRBV5-4; TRBD1 might be the D (6 bases). Deletions cut 1 base from V and 2 bases from J, with 10 bases between. The CDR3 length is 14 residues. Germline lookup yields CDR1 SGHNT and CDR2 YYREEE (reference sequence). The CDR3 protein is CASSLTGTPYEQYF. DNA for the CDR3: TGTGCCAGCAGCTTGACAGGGACCCCCTACGAGCAGTACTTC.

The table lists this clonotype with many counts. The germline gene is not matched at one end of the junction; a read error may be the cause. V is TRBV6-9 and J is TRBJ1-4; 8 bases align to TRBD1. Germline CDR1 is MNHGY and CDR2 is SVAAGI. The CDR3 loop spans 14 amino acids. The DNA for the CDR3 is TGTGCCAGTAGTTTGGACAGGGATGAGGAAAAACTGTTTTTT. Translated: CASSLDRDEEKLFF.

V and J are TRBV6-1 and TRBJ1-2; D is possibly TRBD1 (5 bases). The V and J ends lost 3 bases and 4 bases respectively, with 12 bases between them. CDR3 length equals 14 residues. Germline values: CDR1 MNHNS, CDR2 SASEGT. CDR3 region: CASSDGREAYGYTF. The CDR3 DNA sequence: TGTGCCAGCAGTGACGGCAGGGAGGCCTATGGCTACACCTTC.

In its sample, this clonotype was seen a few times. Germline and junction disagree at one end, which may indicate a read error. The V gene is TRBV7-3, the J gene TRBJ2-1, with D maybe TRBD1 (5 bases). The germline V gene has CDR1 SGHTA and CDR2 FQGTGA. The CDR3 covers 15 residues. The CDR3 here is CASSLSQGLYNGQFF. The CDR3 DNA reads TGTGCCAGCAGCTTGAGCCAGGGCCTCTACAATGGGCAGTTCTTC.

V and J are TRBV6-4 and TRBJ2-3; 8 nucleotides match TRBD2. The CDR3 sequence is 15 residues long. The J segment lost 3 bases and the V segment lost 3 bases, leaving 5 bases of the junction unmatched. Germline values: CDR1 MRHNA, CDR2 SNTAGT. The CDR3 DNA reads as TGTGCCAGCAGTGAAGGGGCTAGCGGGACAGATACGCAGTATTTT. Translated, it gives CASSEGASGTDTQYF.

Concerning this clonotype itself: A single base is all that separates this from a far larger clone, so a read error is likely. The chain recombines TRBV5-1 with TRBJ2-1; 7 bases map to TRBD2. CDR1 and CDR2 from the germline V gene are SGHRS and YFSETQ. This CDR3 is 17 amino acids long. The CDR3 is CASSEWASGTSYNEQFF. The CDR3 bases are TGTGCCAGCAGTGAATGGGCTAGCGGTACTTCCTACAATGAGCAGTTCTTC.

In its sample, this clonotype is medium-sized (0.01 to 0.1%). This chain's CDR3 is CASNLGGQGASPLHF. In nucleotides, the CDR3 is TGTGCCAGCAACTTAGGGGGACAGGGAGCTTCACCCCTCCACTTT. The genes are TRBV6-1 and TRBJ1-6, with 9 bases fitting TRBD1. The CDR3 is made up of 15 amino acids. Germline CDR1 and CDR2: MNHNS and SASEGT. The V and J ends lost 7 bases and 9 bases, in that order; junction bases with no gene match: 10.